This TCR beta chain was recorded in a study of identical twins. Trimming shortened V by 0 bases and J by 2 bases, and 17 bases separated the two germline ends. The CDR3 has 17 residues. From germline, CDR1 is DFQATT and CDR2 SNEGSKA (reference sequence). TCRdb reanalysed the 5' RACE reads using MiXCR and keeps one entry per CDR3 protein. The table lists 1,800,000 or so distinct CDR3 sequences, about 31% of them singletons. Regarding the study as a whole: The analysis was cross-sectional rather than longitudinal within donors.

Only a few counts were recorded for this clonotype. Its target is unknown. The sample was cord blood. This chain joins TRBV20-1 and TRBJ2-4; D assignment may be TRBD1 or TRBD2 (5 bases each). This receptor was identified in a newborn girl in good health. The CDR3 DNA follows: TGCAGTGCTAGAGAGAGGCTGGGGGTATTGACCAAAAACATTCAGTACTTC. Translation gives CSARERLGVLTKNIQYF.